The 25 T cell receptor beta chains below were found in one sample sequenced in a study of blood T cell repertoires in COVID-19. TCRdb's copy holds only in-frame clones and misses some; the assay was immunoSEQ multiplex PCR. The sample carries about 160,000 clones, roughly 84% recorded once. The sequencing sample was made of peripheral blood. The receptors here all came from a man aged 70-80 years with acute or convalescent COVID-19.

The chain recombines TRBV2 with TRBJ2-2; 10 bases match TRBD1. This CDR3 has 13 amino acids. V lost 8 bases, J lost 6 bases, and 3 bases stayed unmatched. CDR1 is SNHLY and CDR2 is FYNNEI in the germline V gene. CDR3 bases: TGTGCCAGCGAGGGGACAGGGGCCGGGGAGCTGTTTTTT. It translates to CASEGTGAGELFF.

The CDR3 DNA sequence: TGTGCCAGCAGTTTCGGGGGACGGTATGGCTACACCTTC. Amino acids: CASSFGGRYGYTF. The chain combines TRBV12-3 or TRBV12-4 with TRBJ1-2, with a weak D call TRBD1 (5 bases). The CDR3 sequence is 13 residues long. Trimming cost V 3 bases and J 5 bases, with 10 bases left between them.

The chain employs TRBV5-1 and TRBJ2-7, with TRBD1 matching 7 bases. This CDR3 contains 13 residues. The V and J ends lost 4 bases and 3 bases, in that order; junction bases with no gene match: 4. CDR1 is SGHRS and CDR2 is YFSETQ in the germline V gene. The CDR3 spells CASSRDSGYEQYF. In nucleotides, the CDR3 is TGCGCCAGCAGCCGGGACAGCGGCTACGAGCAGTACTTC.

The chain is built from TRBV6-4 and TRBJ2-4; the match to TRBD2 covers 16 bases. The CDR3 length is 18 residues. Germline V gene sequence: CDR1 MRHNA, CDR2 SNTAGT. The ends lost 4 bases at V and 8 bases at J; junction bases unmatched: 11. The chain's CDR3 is CASSGAVGLAGGRDIQYF. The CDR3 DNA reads TGTGCCAGCAGTGGGGCTGTGGGACTAGCGGGGGGGCGCGACATTCAGTACTTC.

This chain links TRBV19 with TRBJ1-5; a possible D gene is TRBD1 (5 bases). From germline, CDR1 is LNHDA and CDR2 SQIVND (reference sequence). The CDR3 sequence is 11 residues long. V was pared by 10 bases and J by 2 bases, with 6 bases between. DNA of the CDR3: TGTGCCACGGGGGGCAATCAGCCCCAGCATTTT. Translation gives CATGGNQPQHF.

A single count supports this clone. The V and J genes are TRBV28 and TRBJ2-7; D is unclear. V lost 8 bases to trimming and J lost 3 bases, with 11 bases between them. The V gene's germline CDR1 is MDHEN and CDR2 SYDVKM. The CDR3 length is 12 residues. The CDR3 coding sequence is TGTGCCAGCGGCGGTCAAATCTACGAGCAGTACTTC. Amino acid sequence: CASGGQIYEQYF.

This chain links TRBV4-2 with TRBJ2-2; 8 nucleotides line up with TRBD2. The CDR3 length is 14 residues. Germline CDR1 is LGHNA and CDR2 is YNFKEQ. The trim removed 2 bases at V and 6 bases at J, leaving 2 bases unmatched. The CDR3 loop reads CASSQMREAGELFF. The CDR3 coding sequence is TGTGCCAGCAGCCAAATGCGGGAGGCCGGGGAGCTGTTTTTT.

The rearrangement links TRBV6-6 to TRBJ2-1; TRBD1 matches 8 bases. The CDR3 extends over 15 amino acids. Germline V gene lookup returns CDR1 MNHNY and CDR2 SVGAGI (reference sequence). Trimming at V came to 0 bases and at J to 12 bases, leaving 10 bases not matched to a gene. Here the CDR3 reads CASSYSQTGVDSQFF. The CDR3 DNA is TGTGCCAGCAGTTACTCCCAGACAGGGGTCGATTCGCAGTTCTTC.

The CDR3 region has the DNA TGTGCCAGCAGCCAAGGAGGGCCCTACGAGCAGTACTTC. As protein: CASSQGGPYEQYF. This chain connects TRBV3-1 (or the pseudogene TRBV3-2) to TRBJ2-7; D might be TRBD2 (5 bases). Germline V lookup: CDR1 LGHDT, CDR2 YNNKEL (reference sequence). The CDR3 loop spans 13 amino acids. Trimming took 1 base from V and 2 from J, leaving 6 bases between them.

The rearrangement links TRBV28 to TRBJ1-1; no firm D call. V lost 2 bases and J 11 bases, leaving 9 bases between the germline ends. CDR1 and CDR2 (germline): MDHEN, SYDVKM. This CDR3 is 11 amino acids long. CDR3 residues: CASSLRGGAFF. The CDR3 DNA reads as TGTGCCAGCAGTTTAAGAGGTGGGGCTTTCTTT.

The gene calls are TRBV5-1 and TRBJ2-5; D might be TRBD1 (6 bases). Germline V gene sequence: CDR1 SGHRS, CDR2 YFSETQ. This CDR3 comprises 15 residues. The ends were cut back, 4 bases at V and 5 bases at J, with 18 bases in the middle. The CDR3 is CASSGGTSLRETQYF. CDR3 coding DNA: TGCGCCAGCAGCGGTGGGACAAGCCTCCGGGAGACCCAGTACTTC.

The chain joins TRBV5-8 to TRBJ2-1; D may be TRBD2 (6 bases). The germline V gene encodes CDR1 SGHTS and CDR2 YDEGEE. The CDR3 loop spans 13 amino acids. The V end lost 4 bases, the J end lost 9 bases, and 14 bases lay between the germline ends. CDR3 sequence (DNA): TGTGCCAGCAGCAGGGACTGGTCGCGTGAGCAGTTCTTC. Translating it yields CASSRDWSREQFF. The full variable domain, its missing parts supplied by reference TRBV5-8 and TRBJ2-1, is EAGVTQSPTHLIKTRGQQATLRCSPISGHTSVYWYQQALGLGLQFLLWYDEGEERNRGNFPPRFSGRQFPNYSSELNVNALELEDSALYLCASSRDWSREQFFGPGTRLTVL.

The CDR3 loop reads CASSWMDNGDTEAFF. Written as DNA, the CDR3 is TGTGCCAGCAGTTGGATGGACAATGGAGACACTGAAGCTTTCTTT. The chain employs TRBV2 and TRBJ1-1, with TRBD1 as a possible D gene (5 bases). Germline CDR1 reads SNHLY; CDR2 reads FYNNEI. Trimming removed 5 bases at V and 3 bases at J, with 16 bases between. The CDR3 extends over 15 amino acids.

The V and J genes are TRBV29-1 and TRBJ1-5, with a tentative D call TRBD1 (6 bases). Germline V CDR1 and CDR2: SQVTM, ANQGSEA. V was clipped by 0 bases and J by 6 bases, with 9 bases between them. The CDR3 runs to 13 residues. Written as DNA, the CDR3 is TGCAGCGTTGAAGAGGGGGCAGGTCAGCCCCAGCATTTT. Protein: CSVEEGAGQPQHF.

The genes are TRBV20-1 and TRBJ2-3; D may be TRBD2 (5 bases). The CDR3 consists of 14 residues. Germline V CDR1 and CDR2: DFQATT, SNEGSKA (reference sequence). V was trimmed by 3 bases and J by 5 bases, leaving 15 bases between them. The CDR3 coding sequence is TGCAGTGCTAGTTGGTTAGAGGGCTTAGATACGCAGTATTTT. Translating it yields CSASWLEGLDTQYF.

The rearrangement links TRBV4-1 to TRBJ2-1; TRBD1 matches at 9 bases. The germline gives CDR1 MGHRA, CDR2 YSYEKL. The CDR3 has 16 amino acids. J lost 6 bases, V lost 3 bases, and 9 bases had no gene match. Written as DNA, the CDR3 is TGCGCCAGCAGCCACTCCGGGACAGGGTGGTCCAATGAGCAGTTCTTC. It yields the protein CASSHSGTGWSNEQFF.

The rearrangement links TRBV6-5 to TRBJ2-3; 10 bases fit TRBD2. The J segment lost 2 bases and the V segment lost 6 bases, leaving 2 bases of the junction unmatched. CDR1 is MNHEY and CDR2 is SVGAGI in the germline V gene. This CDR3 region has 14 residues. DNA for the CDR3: TGTGCCAGCAGAAGCGGGAGGGCCACAGATACGCAGTATTTT. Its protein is CASRSGRATDTQYF.

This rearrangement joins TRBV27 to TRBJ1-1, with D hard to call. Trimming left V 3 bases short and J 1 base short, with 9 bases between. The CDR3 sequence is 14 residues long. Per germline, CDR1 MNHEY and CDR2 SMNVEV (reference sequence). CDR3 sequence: CASSFRGGNTEAFF. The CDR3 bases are TGTGCCAGCAGTTTCCGTGGAGGGAACACTGAAGCTTTCTTT.

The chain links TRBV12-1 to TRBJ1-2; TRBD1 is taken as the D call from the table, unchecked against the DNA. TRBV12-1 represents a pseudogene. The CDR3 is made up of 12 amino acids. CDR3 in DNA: TGTGCCAGCAGTTTCAGGGAACCCGGCTACACCTTC. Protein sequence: CASSFREPGYTF.

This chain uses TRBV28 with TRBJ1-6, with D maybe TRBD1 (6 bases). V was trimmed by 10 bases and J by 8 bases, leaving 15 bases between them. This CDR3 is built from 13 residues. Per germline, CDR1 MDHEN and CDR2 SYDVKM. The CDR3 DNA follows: TGTGCCACCTTAGGACAGACTTATTCACCCCTCCACTTT. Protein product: CATLGQTYSPLHF.

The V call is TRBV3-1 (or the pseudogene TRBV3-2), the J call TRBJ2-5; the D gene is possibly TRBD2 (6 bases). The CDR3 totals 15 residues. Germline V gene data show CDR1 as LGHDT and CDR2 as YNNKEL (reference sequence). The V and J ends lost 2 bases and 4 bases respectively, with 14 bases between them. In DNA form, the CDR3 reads TGTGCCAGCAGCCAAACGGGAGTTTGGGGAGAGACCCAGTACTTC. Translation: CASSQTGVWGETQYF.

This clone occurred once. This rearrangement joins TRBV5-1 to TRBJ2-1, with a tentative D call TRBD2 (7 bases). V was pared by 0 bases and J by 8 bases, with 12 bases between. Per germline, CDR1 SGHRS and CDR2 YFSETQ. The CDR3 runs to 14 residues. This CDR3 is CASSLGWGGYEQFF. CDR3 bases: TGCGCCAGCAGCTTGGGGTGGGGGGGCTATGAGCAGTTCTTC.

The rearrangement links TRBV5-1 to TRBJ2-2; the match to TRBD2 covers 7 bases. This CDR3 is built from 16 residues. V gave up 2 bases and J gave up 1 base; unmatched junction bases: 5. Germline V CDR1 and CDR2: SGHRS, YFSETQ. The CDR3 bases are TGCGCCAGCAGCTTACGACTAGCTCTGAACACCGGGGAGCTGTTTTTT. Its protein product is CASSLRLALNTGELFF.

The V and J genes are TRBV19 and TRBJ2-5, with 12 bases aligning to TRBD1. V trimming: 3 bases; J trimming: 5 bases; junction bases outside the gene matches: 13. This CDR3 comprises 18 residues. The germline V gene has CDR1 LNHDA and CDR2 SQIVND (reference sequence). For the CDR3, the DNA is TGTGCCAGTAGTATTCCCCTCACCGGGACAGGGGGCCATGAGACCCAGTACTTC. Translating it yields CASSIPLTGTGGHETQYF.

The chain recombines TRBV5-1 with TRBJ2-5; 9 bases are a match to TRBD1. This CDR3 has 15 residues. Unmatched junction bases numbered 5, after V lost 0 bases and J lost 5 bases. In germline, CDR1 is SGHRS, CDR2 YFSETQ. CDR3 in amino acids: CASSLDGTGYETQYF. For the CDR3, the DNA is TGCGCCAGCAGCTTGGATGGGACAGGGTACGAGACCCAGTACTTC.